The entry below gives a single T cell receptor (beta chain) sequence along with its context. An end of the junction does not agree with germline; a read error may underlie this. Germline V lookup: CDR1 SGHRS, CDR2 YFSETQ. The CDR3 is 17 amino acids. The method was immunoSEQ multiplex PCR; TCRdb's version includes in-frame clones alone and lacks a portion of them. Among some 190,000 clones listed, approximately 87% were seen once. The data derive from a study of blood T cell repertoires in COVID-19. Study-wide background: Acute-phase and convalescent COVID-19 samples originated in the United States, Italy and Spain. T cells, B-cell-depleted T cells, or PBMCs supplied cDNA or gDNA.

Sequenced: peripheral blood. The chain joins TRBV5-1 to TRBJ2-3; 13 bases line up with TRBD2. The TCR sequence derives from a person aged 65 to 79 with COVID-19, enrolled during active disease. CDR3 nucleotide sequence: TGCGCCAGCAGTCTTGGATGGACTAGCGGGAGCATAGATACGCAGTATTTT. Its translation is CASSLGWTSGSIDTQYF.